This entry describes one T cell receptor beta chain. This sample was included in a study of blood T cell repertoires in COVID-19. Overall study context: COVID-19 samples from acute and convalescent phases originated in the United States, Italy and Spain. T cells, B-cell-depleted T cells, or PBMCs provided the cDNA or gDNA that served as material.

The assay was immunoSEQ multiplex PCR, and TCRdb's table has in-frame clones only and misses some. This sample has over 50,000 clones, with approximately 80% found just once. The germline CDR1 and CDR2 sequences are MNHEY and SVGAGI. The CDR3 length is 12 residues. Trimming shortened V by 5 bases and J by 4 bases, and 7 bases separated the two germline ends. The source of this sequence is an elderly man with active or convalescent COVID-19. This chain connects TRBV6-5 to TRBJ2-3, with a possible D match to TRBD2 (5 bases). The sample taken for sequencing was peripheral blood. The CDR3 DNA reads TGTGCCAGCAGTCCCGGGGCAGATACGCAGTATTTT. Protein sequence: CASSPGADTQYF.